This TCR beta chain was recovered during a study of cytomegalovirus exposure and HLA in healthy donors. Study-wide points: CMV antigen specificity was confirmed in vitro for a few CMV-associated chains. Judged likely to be a sequencing artifact was a cluster of highly shared sequence variants. Certain indistinguishable V segments, among them TRBV6-2 and TRBV6-3, were excluded. Analysis was carried out at a later point, and it linked a missense DCLRE1C variant to TCR beta V- and J-gene trimming.

The PCR was carried out with 60 Vbeta primers and 13 Jbeta primers. TCRdb's table, derived via immunoSEQ multiplex PCR, lists solely in-frame clones and lacks some. The sample has about 200,000 clones; over 75% are singletons. The V end lost 4 bases, the J end lost 5 bases, and 9 bases lay between the germline ends. Germline assignment: CDR1 SGHNT and CDR2 YYREEE (reference sequence). This CDR3 is built from 12 residues. As concerns this clone: What it binds is unknown.

Sequencing was performed on PBMCs. The sequence was collected from a girl aged 2 to 10 in good health and CMV-seronegative. V is TRBV5-4 and J is TRBJ1-1; D remains ambiguous. The CDR3: CASSPGLTEAFF. Written as DNA, the CDR3 is TGTGCCAGCAGCCCGGGTCTTACTGAAGCTTTCTTT.